What follows are 32 T cell receptor beta chains derived from one specimen sequenced in a study of shared clonotypes between healthy human individuals (dated by TCRdb to 2018 to 2020). Receptor amplification or capture employed the immunoSEQ multiplex PCR assay. TCRdb's version of the immuneACCESS table is confined to in-frame rearrangements and falls short of the full clone set. An unresolved V gene accounts for under half of the shortfall where checked; the remainder is of unknown origin. The sample profile shows about 2 million clones; around 95% of them were found once. 0.13% of the sample is in the top ten clones. Sequenced: naive CD4+ T cells sorted from blood. The sample's cell subset or site label is to be understood as: CD45RA+ positively selected. Receptors originate from a man aged 18 to 30 in good health.

The chain carries TRBV5-4 and TRBJ2-7; D uncertain. The CDR3 length is 12 residues. Trimming took off 4 bases at V and 6 bases at J, with 11 bases between the two ends. Germline lookup yields CDR1 SGHNT and CDR2 YYREEE (reference sequence). This CDR3 is CASSQAPSEQYF. CDR3 bases: TGTGCCAGCAGCCAGGCGCCGAGCGAGCAGTACTTC.

The chain couples TRBV10-3 to TRBJ2-7; D perhaps matches TRBD2 (5 bases). V was shortened by 6 bases and J by 4 bases, with 22 bases between the two germline ends. The CDR3 runs to 16 residues. From germline, CDR1 is ENHRY and CDR2 SYGVKD. The DNA for the CDR3 is TGTGCCATCAGCGCCCGAGCGGCAGGTACAGTTTACGAGCAGTACTTC. Translating it yields CAISARAAGTVYEQYF.

This clone was observed a single time. V usage is TRBV7-8 and J usage is TRBJ2-7; D not certain. V was cut by 1 base and J by 3 bases, with 7 bases left in between. The CDR3 runs to 13 residues. Germline assignment: CDR1 SGHVS and CDR2 FQNEAQ. Here the CDR3 reads CASSLVLIYEQYF. The CDR3 DNA sequence: TGTGCCAGCAGCTTAGTCTTGATCTACGAGCAGTACTTC.

This clone has only one observation. This chain connects TRBV7-9 to TRBJ1-1; D may be TRBD1 (6 bases). Trimming cost V 3 bases and J 3 bases, with 8 bases left between them. Germline V gives CDR1 SEHNR, CDR2 FQNEAQ (reference sequence). The CDR3 is 13 residues long. The CDR3 spells CASSFNRDTEAFF. In DNA, the CDR3 is TGTGCCAGCAGCTTCAACAGGGACACTGAAGCTTTCTTT.

The rearrangement joins TRBV2 to TRBJ2-3, with D possibly being TRBD2 (6 bases). CDR1 is SNHLY and CDR2 is FYNNEI in the germline V gene. The CDR3 extends over 14 amino acids. Trimming removed 6 bases from V and 1 base from J, with 11 bases in between. CDR3 protein: CASRLGGGTDTQYF. The CDR3 DNA is TGTGCCAGCAGGCTAGGAGGGGGCACAGATACGCAGTATTTT. The full variable domain, rest sourced from reference TRBV2 and TRBJ2-3, is EPEVTQTPSHQVTQMGQEVILRCVPISNHLYFYWYRQILGQKVEFLVSFYNNEISEKSEIFDDQFSVERPDGSNFTLKIRSTKLEDSAMYFCASRLGGGTDTQYFGPGTRLTVL.

This clone was recorded only once. V gene TRBV7-2 combines with J gene TRBJ2-2, with D maybe TRBD1 (6 bases). Trimming shortened V by 3 bases and J by 1 base, and 9 bases separated the two germline ends. The CDR3 is made up of 15 amino acids. The germline V gene has CDR1 SGHTA and CDR2 FQGNSA. CDR3 in amino acids: CASSLRGQNTGELFF. In DNA form, the CDR3 reads TGTGCCAGCAGCTTGAGGGGACAGAACACCGGGGAGCTGTTTTTT.

The sample holds one count of this clone. V usage is TRBV5-1 and J usage is TRBJ2-3; TRBD1 matches 9 bases. J lost 5 bases, V lost 6 bases, and 7 bases had no gene match. CDR1 is SGHRS, CDR2 YFSETQ, per germline. The CDR3 sequence is 14 residues long. The CDR3 DNA follows: TGCGCCAGCACCTCACAGGGGGCGAAAGATACGCAGTATTTT. It encodes CASTSQGAKDTQYF.

The chain has TRBV10-3 and TRBJ2-1; 7 bases align to TRBD2. J was trimmed by 6 bases and V by 6 bases; bases with no gene match: 8. Germline V gives CDR1 ENHRY, CDR2 SYGVKD. The CDR3 covers 14 residues. This CDR3 is CAIRRTSLSNEQFF. The CDR3 nucleotides are TGTGCCATCAGACGGACTAGTTTAAGCAATGAGCAGTTCTTC.

The CDR3, as DNA: TGTGCCAGCAGTGGAGCCGGGACATACAACACCGGGGAGCTGTTTTTT. Protein: CASSGAGTYNTGELFF. V is TRBV6-1 and J is TRBJ2-2, with D possibly TRBD1 on 6 matching bases. This CDR3 comprises 16 residues. Germline CDR1 is MNHNS and CDR2 is SASEGT. V was pared by 4 bases and J by 2 bases, with 14 bases between.

V is TRBV18 and J is TRBJ2-7; D is perhaps TRBD1 or TRBD2 (5 bases each). Germline V gene sequence: CDR1 KGHSH, CDR2 LQKENI. CDR3 size: 14 residues. Trimming took 1 base from V and 5 from J, leaving 12 bases between them. CDR3 nucleotides: TGTGCCAGCTCACCACGGCAGGGACCCGACGAGCAGTACTTC. Protein: CASSPRQGPDEQYF.

The genes are TRBV6-5 and TRBJ2-4; D remains ambiguous. The CDR3 runs 13 residues. With 6 bases removed from V and 8 bases from J, the gap between germline ends came to 14 bases. Germline V lookup: CDR1 MNHEY, CDR2 SVGAGI. The DNA of the CDR3 is TGTGCCAGCAGCCTAAGACCCGTCGACATTCAGTACTTC. Its translation is CASSLRPVDIQYF.

This clone showed up just once. The gene calls are TRBV30 and TRBJ2-7, with 10 bases matching TRBD1. Germline loops: CDR1 GTSNPN, CDR2 SVGIG (reference sequence). The CDR3 totals 16 residues. V trimming: 2 bases; J trimming: 2 bases; junction bases outside the gene matches: 9. CDR3 nucleotides: TGTGCCTGGAGTAACGCCGGGACAGGGGTGGCCTACGAGCAGTACTTC. This sequence encodes CAWSNAGTGVAYEQYF. Supplemented by reference TRBV30 and TRBJ2-7, the full variable domain reads SQTIHQWPATLVQPVGSPLSLECTVEGTSNPNLYWYRQAAGRGLQLLFYSVGIGQISSEVPQNLSASRPQDRQFILSSKKLLLSDSGFYLCAWSNAGTGVAYEQYFGPGTRLTVT.

The chain employs TRBV5-6 and TRBJ2-2; no clear D. V was shortened by 0 bases and J by 5 bases, with 14 bases between the two germline ends. Germline CDR1 is SGHDT and CDR2 is YYEEEE. The CDR3 spans 16 residues. The CDR3 bases are TGTGCCAGCAGCTTGGTTTATAATAGTGGAACCGGGGAGCTGTTTTTT. It is translated as CASSLVYNSGTGELFF.

This chain uses TRBV6-1 with TRBJ1-2, with no clear D. The ends were cut back, 3 bases at V and 2 bases at J, with 10 bases in the middle. CDR1 and CDR2 from the germline V gene are MNHNS and SASEGT. CDR3 size: 14 residues. CDR3 sequence reads: CASSDQQVNYGYTF. The DNA of the CDR3 is TGTGCCAGCAGTGATCAGCAAGTAAACTATGGCTACACCTTC.

The chain links TRBV7-2 to TRBJ1-2, with a tentative D call TRBD1 (5 bases). This CDR3 is built from 15 residues. The V end lost 0 bases, the J end lost 8 bases, and 16 bases lay between the germline ends. The germline V gene has CDR1 SGHTA and CDR2 FQGNSA. In DNA form, the CDR3 reads TGTGCCAGCAGCTTAGCGGGGACGGACCCTAAAGGCTACACCTTC. Its protein is CASSLAGTDPKGYTF.

The chain couples TRBV7-8 to TRBJ2-1; 7 bases are a match to TRBD2. Germline V CDR1 and CDR2: SGHVS, FQNEAQ. The V segment lost 7 bases and the J segment 8 bases; nucleotides outside the gene matches: 11. The CDR3 sequence is 14 residues long. Written as DNA, the CDR3 is TGTGCCAGCACCCAGACTAGCTTTAACCATGAGCAGTTCTTC. Protein product: CASTQTSFNHEQFF.

This clone appeared a single time. This chain uses TRBV7-2 with TRBJ2-5, with a weak D call TRBD1 (6 bases). V lost 5 bases and J lost 2, with 15 bases in between. The CDR3 spans 15 residues. Germline CDR1 and CDR2: SGHTA and FQGNSA. The CDR3 reads CASSRDRNSQETQYF. CDR3 nucleotides: TGTGCCAGCAGCCGCGACAGGAATTCACAAGAGACCCAGTACTTC.

V is TRBV28 and J is TRBJ2-7; D ambiguous. Trimming took off 2 bases at V and 3 bases at J, with 11 bases between the two ends. The V gene's germline CDR1 is MDHEN and CDR2 SYDVKM. The CDR3 consists of 14 residues. The CDR3 loop is CASSLGQANYEQYF. The DNA of the CDR3 is TGTGCCAGCAGTTTAGGGCAGGCAAACTACGAGCAGTACTTC.

Concerning this clone itself: This sample includes further DNA sequences coding for the same CDR3. V usage is TRBV9 and J usage is TRBJ2-3; the match to TRBD2 covers 7 bases. Looked up from germline, CDR1 is SGDLS and CDR2 is YYNGEE. The CDR3 is 15 residues long. Trimming took 0 bases from V and 2 from J; bases not matched to a gene: 3. The CDR3 sequence is CASSVAGGSTDTQYF. The CDR3 coding sequence is TGTGCCAGCAGCGTAGCCGGGGGGTCCACAGATACGCAGTATTTT.

The chain couples TRBV5-4 to TRBJ1-2, with a possible D match to TRBD1 (6 bases). The CDR3 has 14 amino acids. Germline lookup yields CDR1 SGHNT and CDR2 YYREEE (reference sequence). The ends were cut back, 9 bases at V and 3 bases at J, with 18 bases in the middle. CDR3 DNA sequence: TGTGCCACCAATAGCGGGGGGCTGGACTATGGCTACACCTTC. Its translation is CATNSGGLDYGYTF.

The chain combines TRBV25-1 with TRBJ2-1; D uncertain. The CDR3 loop spans 13 amino acids. Germline V gene sequence: CDR1 MGHDK, CDR2 SYGVNS. The germline V and J ends were trimmed by 8 bases and 10 bases, with 18 bases remaining between them. The CDR3 DNA reads TGTGCCAGCTCTCTCTACAGTGGGAACGAGCAGTTCTTC. Translating gives CASSLYSGNEQFF.

This clone appeared a single time. The same CDR3 can be traced to other DNA sequences in this sample. The rearrangement links TRBV10-3 to TRBJ1-5; TRBD1 aligns across 9 bases. Per germline, CDR1 ENHRY and CDR2 SYGVKD. The CDR3 has 15 residues. J was trimmed by 0 bases and V by 5 bases; bases with no gene match: 2. DNA for the CDR3: TGTGCCATCAGTCCGGGACAGGGTAGCAATCAGCCCCAGCATTTT. It yields the protein CAISPGQGSNQPQHF.

The chain carries TRBV6-6 and TRBJ1-4; no clear D gene. Trimming took off 4 bases at V and 6 bases at J, with 12 bases between the two ends. The CDR3 is 14 residues long. Germline assignment: CDR1 MNHNY and CDR2 SVGAGI (reference sequence). CDR3 bases: TGTGCCAGCAGTTTAGAGGGAGCCCATGAAAAACTGTTTTTT. Its protein product is CASSLEGAHEKLFF.

The chain employs TRBV4-3 and TRBJ2-2; TRBD2 agrees at 14 bases. The J segment lost 6 bases and the V segment lost 0 bases, leaving 12 bases of the junction unmatched. This CDR3 comprises 20 residues. Germline V gene sequence: CDR1 LGHNA, CDR2 YSLEER. CDR3 amino acids: CASSQDLRTSGRKRPGELFF. In nucleotides, the CDR3 is TGCGCCAGCAGCCAAGACCTCAGGACTAGCGGGAGGAAGCGTCCCGGGGAGCTGTTTTTT.

The rearrangement uses TRBV5-1 and TRBJ1-4; D remains unclear. Germline assignment: CDR1 SGHRS and CDR2 YFSETQ. This CDR3 comprises 15 residues. The V end lost 2 bases, the J end lost 8 bases, and 16 bases lay between the germline ends. The CDR3 DNA reads as TGCGCCAGCAGCTTATGGGGTTCGGTCAGAGAAAAACTGTTTTTT. It yields the protein CASSLWGSVREKLFF.

The rearrangement joins TRBV6-4 to TRBJ2-3, with 7 nucleotides matching TRBD1. CDR3 size: 15 residues. The V and J ends lost 9 bases and 4 bases, in that order; junction bases with no gene match: 13. Germline V gene data show CDR1 as MRHNA and CDR2 as SNTAGT. CDR3 sequence reads: CARINNPGGPDTQYF. The CDR3, as DNA: TGTGCCAGGATAAATAACCCAGGGGGTCCAGATACGCAGTATTTT.

For the CDR3, the DNA is TGTGCCAGCAGCTTAGTTCCTAGCGGAGGCACAGATACGCAGTATTTT. It translates to CASSLVPSGGTDTQYF. This chain uses TRBV11-2 with TRBJ2-3; 7 nucleotides match TRBD2. The CDR3 has 16 amino acids. Trimming at V came to 1 base and at J to 1 base, leaving 5 bases not matched to a gene. Germline CDR1 SGHAT, CDR2 FQNNGV.

The genes are TRBV5-1 and TRBJ2-1; 8 bases fit TRBD1. Per germline, CDR1 SGHRS and CDR2 YFSETQ. CDR3 length: 13 residues. The trim removed 3 bases at V and 7 bases at J, leaving 3 bases unmatched. The CDR3 loop reads CASSSRGRNEQFF. CDR3 nucleotide sequence: TGCGCCAGCAGCTCCAGGGGGCGAAATGAGCAGTTCTTC. Looking up the rest from reference TRBV5-1 and TRBJ2-1 gives the full variable domain: KAGVTQTPRYLIKTRGQQVTLSCSPISGHRSVSWYQQTPGQGLQFLFEYFSETQRNKGNFPGRFSGRQFSNSRSEMNVSTLELGDSALYLCASSSRGRNEQFFGPGTRLTVL.

The chain employs TRBV18 and TRBJ1-2; 9 bases map to TRBD1. The CDR3 has 14 residues. Germline CDR1 reads KGHSH; CDR2 reads LQKENI. V trimming: 3 bases; J trimming: 7 bases; junction bases outside the gene matches: 6. CDR3 amino acids: CASSPGTGKGGYTF. The CDR3 bases are TGTGCCAGCTCACCCGGGACAGGGAAGGGTGGCTACACCTTC.

The V gene is TRBV13, the J gene TRBJ2-1, with TRBD2 matching 11 bases. Germline-derived CDR1 and CDR2 are PRHDT and FYEKMQ (reference sequence). V lost 5 bases and J lost 0; bases outside the gene matches: 15. The CDR3 totals 20 residues. The CDR3 reads CASSPTGGLAEWSSYNEQFF. The CDR3 region has the DNA TGTGCCAGCAGCCCAACAGGGGGACTAGCGGAGTGGAGCTCCTACAATGAGCAGTTCTTC. Combining the CDR3 with reference TRBV13 and TRBJ2-1 gives the whole variable domain AAGVIQSPRHLIKEKRETATLKCYPIPRHDTVYWYQQGPGQDPQFLISFYEKMQSDKGSIPDRFSAQQFSDYHSELNMSSLELGDSALYFCASSPTGGLAEWSSYNEQFFGPGTRLTVL.

The genes are TRBV27 and TRBJ1-6; D uncertain. The ends were cut back, 8 bases at V and 9 bases at J, with 32 bases in the middle. The CDR3 consists of 19 residues. CDR1 and CDR2 (germline): MNHEY, SMNVEV (reference sequence). The CDR3 sequence is CASGVRNDAPLVRSSPLHF. The CDR3 DNA follows: TGTGCCAGCGGCGTTAGGAATGATGCGCCCTTAGTTAGGAGTTCACCCCTCCACTTT.

The V and J genes are TRBV27 and TRBJ1-1; 7 bases fit TRBD1. J lost 9 bases, V lost 4 bases, and 14 bases had no gene match. The V gene's germline CDR1 is MNHEY and CDR2 SMNVEV (reference sequence). The CDR3 extends over 15 amino acids. The CDR3 nucleotides are TGTGCCAGCAGTTCCGGGGACAGAGGCGCTACGAAAGCTTTCTTT. Translation gives CASSSGDRGATKAFF.